Following are 26 T cell receptor beta chains from one sample sequenced in a study of blood T cell repertoires in COVID-19. Repertoires were generated with immunoSEQ multiplex PCR, while TCRdb's copy carries only in-frame clones and drops some. The sample lists around 160,000 clones, about 88% occurring once. The sample consisted of peripheral blood. These receptor sequences come from a woman older than 75 with acute or convalescent COVID-19.

The V and J genes are TRBV7-2 and TRBJ2-5, with D possibly matching TRBD1 (6 bases). Trimming pared 3 bases from V and 1 base from J, leaving 9 bases between. Germline CDR1 SGHTA, CDR2 FQGNSA. This CDR3 is 14 amino acids long. The CDR3 loop reads CASSFQGRQETQYF. The CDR3 coding sequence is TGTGCCAGCAGCTTCCAGGGGCGCCAAGAGACCCAGTACTTC. Full variable domain (remainder filled in from reference TRBV7-2 and TRBJ2-5): GAGVSQSPSNKVTEKGKDVELRCDPISGHTALYWYRQSLGQGLEFLIYFQGNSAPDKSGLPSDRFSAERTGGSVSTLTIQRTQQEDSAVYLCASSFQGRQETQYFGPGTRLLVL.

The chain combines TRBV19 with TRBJ1-2, with 8 bases that match TRBD1. Trimming cost V 10 bases and J 4 bases; bases outside gene matches: 8. The CDR3 extends over 13 amino acids. Germline CDR1 reads LNHDA; CDR2 reads SQIVND (reference sequence). DNA for the CDR3: TGTGCCACTACGGACAGGGCCCCCTATGGCTACACCTTC. Protein: CATTDRAPYGYTF.

V is TRBV25-1 and J is TRBJ2-4; 8 positions match TRBD1. CDR1 MGHDK and CDR2 SYGVNS come from the germline V gene. The CDR3 contains 15 residues. V lost 5 bases and J lost 2; bases outside the gene matches: 5. CDR3 nucleotide sequence: TGTGCCAGCAGTAGGCAGGGGGCCCCCAAAAACATTCAGTACTTC. This sequence encodes CASSRQGAPKNIQYF.

The chain couples TRBV28 to TRBJ2-2, with 7 bases identical to TRBD2. CDR1 MDHEN and CDR2 SYDVKM come from the germline V gene. Unmatched junction bases numbered 3, after V lost 4 bases and J lost 1 base. The CDR3 contains 15 residues. CDR3 coding DNA: TGTGCCAGCAGTTCGGGGGGAGTGAACACCGGGGAGCTGTTTTTT. It specifies CASSSGGVNTGELFF.

This clone was detected once. The genes are TRBV19 and TRBJ1-1; 7 positions agree with TRBD1. The CDR3 extends over 17 amino acids. Germline V gene lookup returns CDR1 LNHDA and CDR2 SQIVND (reference sequence). V lost 6 bases and J lost 2; bases outside the gene matches: 15. The CDR3 DNA follows: TGTGCCAGTAGATTCAATACAGGGGCTCGGGTAAACACTGAAGCTTTCTTT. This translates into CASRFNTGARVNTEAFF.

The chain recombines TRBV9 with TRBJ2-5; TRBD2 aligns across 11 bases. Germline loops: CDR1 SGDLS, CDR2 YYNGEE. This CDR3 is built from 17 residues. The junction had 5 bases not matched to a gene; V was cut back by 0 bases and J by 1 base. DNA for the CDR3: TGTGCCAGCAGCGTAGGCCTAGCGGGGGGAGTCCAAGAGACCCAGTACTTC. Translated, it gives CASSVGLAGGVQETQYF. The full variable domain, rest sourced from reference TRBV9 and TRBJ2-5, is DSGVTQTPKHLITATGQRVTLRCSPRSGDLSVYWYQQSLDQGLQFLIQYYNGEERAKGNILERFSAQQFPDLHSELNLSSLELGDSALYFCASSVGLAGGVQETQYFGPGTRLLVL.

V gene TRBV5-1 combines with J gene TRBJ2-1, with TRBD1 as a possible D gene (6 bases). The CDR3 runs 14 residues. Trimming took off 4 bases at V and 8 bases at J, with 16 bases between the two ends. Germline CDR1 reads SGHRS; CDR2 reads YFSETQ. This CDR3 is CASSLGANFDEQFF. In nucleotides, the CDR3 is TGCGCCAGCAGCCTGGGGGCGAATTTCGATGAGCAGTTCTTC. Supplemented by reference TRBV5-1 and TRBJ2-1, the full variable domain reads KAGVTQTPRYLIKTRGQQVTLSCSPISGHRSVSWYQQTPGQGLQFLFEYFSETQRNKGNFPGRFSGRQFSNSRSEMNVSTLELGDSALYLCASSLGANFDEQFFGPGTRLTVL.

This chain links TRBV9 with TRBJ2-2; a weak D match, TRBD1 (5 bases). Germline lookup yields CDR1 SGDLS and CDR2 YYNGEE. This CDR3 has 13 amino acids. The germline V and J ends were trimmed by 4 bases and 5 bases, with 9 bases remaining between them. CDR3 amino acids: CASSPRVTGELFF. The CDR3 bases are TGTGCCAGCAGCCCCAGGGTTACCGGGGAGCTGTTTTTT.

This chain uses TRBV10-1 with TRBJ1-5; D remains unclear. The germline V gene encodes CDR1 WNHNN and CDR2 SYGVQD (reference sequence). Trimming removed 10 bases from V and 5 bases from J, with 12 bases in between. The CDR3 runs to 12 residues. The CDR3 DNA is TGCGCCACTTCTCCGGGAGATCAGCCCCAGCATTTT. This encodes CATSPGDQPQHF.

V and J are TRBV27 and TRBJ2-7; the D gene is possibly TRBD2 (6 bases). Germline V gene lookup returns CDR1 MNHEY and CDR2 SMNVEV (reference sequence). Trimming removed 3 bases at V and 5 bases at J, with 26 bases between. The CDR3 is made up of 18 amino acids. The CDR3, as DNA: TGTGCCAGCAGTTTTTTACTCATCGGGACTCTCGCTAAGGACGAGCAGTACTTC. As protein: CASSFLLIGTLAKDEQYF.

This sequence joins TRBV28 and TRBJ2-7; the match to TRBD1 covers 8 bases. Germline loops: CDR1 MDHEN, CDR2 SYDVKM. This CDR3 has 15 amino acids. With V trimmed by 7 bases and J by 3 bases, 11 bases remained unmatched. CDR3 sequence: CASIDGTGSNYEQYF. For the CDR3, the DNA is TGTGCCAGCATCGACGGGACAGGTTCTAACTACGAGCAGTACTTC.

The chain joins TRBV7-2 to TRBJ2-7, with 7 bases matching TRBD2. There are 15 residues in the CDR3. CDR1 and CDR2 (germline): SGHTA, FQGNSA. V lost 5 bases, J lost 0 bases, and 7 bases stayed unmatched. CDR3 residues: CASSPASGSSYEQYF. The CDR3 DNA sequence: TGTGCCAGCAGCCCCGCTAGCGGTAGCTCCTACGAGCAGTACTTC.

This sequence joins TRBV6-5 and TRBJ2-5; 8 bases fit TRBD2. Germline-derived CDR1 and CDR2 are MNHEY and SVGAGI. This CDR3 comprises 12 residues. With 7 bases clipped from V and 5 bases from J, the junction kept 3 bases outside the gene matches. CDR3 protein: CASTSGGETQYF. The CDR3 DNA sequence: TGTGCCAGCACTTCGGGAGGGGAGACCCAGTACTTC.

The V call is TRBV7-2, the J call TRBJ2-3; D possibly corresponds to TRBD2 (7 bases). This CDR3 is built from 14 residues. Germline V lookup: CDR1 SGHTA, CDR2 FQGNSA. The V end lost 5 bases, the J end lost 4 bases, and 13 bases lay between the germline ends. This chain's CDR3 is CASSKGGRADTQYF. CDR3 nucleotides: TGTGCCAGCAGCAAGGGGGGGAGGGCAGATACGCAGTATTTT. Supplemented by reference TRBV7-2 and TRBJ2-3, the full variable domain reads GAGVSQSPSNKVTEKGKDVELRCDPISGHTALYWYRQSLGQGLEFLIYFQGNSAPDKSGLPSDRFSAERTGGSVSTLTIQRTQQEDSAVYLCASSKGGRADTQYFGPGTRLTVL.

This clone was counted between two and nine times. The CDR3 DNA is TGTGCCAGCAGCATGGGGACAGGGGGTTCCCAAATGTACCAAGAGACCCAGTACTTC. Its protein is CASSMGTGGSQMYQETQYF. The V call is TRBV7-9, the J call TRBJ2-5, with 11 bases lining up with TRBD1. With 5 bases clipped from V and 0 bases from J, the junction kept 14 bases outside the gene matches. CDR1 and CDR2 (germline): SEHNR, FQNEAQ (reference sequence). The CDR3 runs to 19 residues.

V usage is TRBV5-4 and J usage is TRBJ1-1, with 7 bases aligning to TRBD1. Germline CDR1 and CDR2: SGHNT and YYREEE (reference sequence). V dropped 2 bases and J dropped 3; count of bases not matched to a gene: 7. The CDR3 is 15 amino acids. Here the CDR3 DNA reads TGTGCCAGCAGCTTCTTGACAGGGCTTGACACTGAAGCTTTCTTT. Its protein is CASSFLTGLDTEAFF.

V usage is TRBV6-4 and J usage is TRBJ2-5, with D possibly being TRBD2 (6 bases). From germline, CDR1 is MRHNA and CDR2 SNTAGT. The CDR3 sequence is 14 residues long. The V end was cut by 6 bases, the J end by 5 bases, with 16 bases between. CDR3 sequence: CASRHYGGKETQYF. CDR3 bases: TGTGCCAGCAGACATTACGGGGGTAAGGAGACCCAGTACTTC.

The sample holds one count of this clone. J is TRBJ2-7 and V is TRBV28; a possible D gene is TRBD1 (6 bases). CDR1 and CDR2 from the germline V gene are MDHEN and SYDVKM. Trimming cost V 3 bases and J 5 bases, with 23 bases left between them. The CDR3 has 17 amino acids. CDR3 bases: TGTGCCAGCAGTTTTGACCCTAGGACAGTCCTGAACCACGAGCAGTACTTC. Its protein is CASSFDPRTVLNHEQYF.

The chain couples TRBV19 to TRBJ2-1; D is unclear. From germline, CDR1 is LNHDA and CDR2 SQIVND (reference sequence). V was clipped by 8 bases and J by 0 bases, with 8 bases between them. CDR3 length equals 13 residues. The CDR3 region has the DNA TGTGCCAGTGCCGAGGTCTCCTACAATGAGCAGTTCTTC. It is translated as CASAEVSYNEQFF.

The V call is TRBV9, the J call TRBJ2-7; tentative D call: TRBD1 (5 bases). This CDR3 has 14 residues. Germline loops: CDR1 SGDLS, CDR2 YYNGEE. V gave up 4 bases and J gave up 7 bases, with 18 bases separating them. The CDR3 spells CASSSFSQGMEQYF. DNA of the CDR3: TGTGCCAGCAGCTCCTTTTCCCAGGGTATGGAGCAGTACTTC.

This clone was observed once. The V call is TRBV19, the J call TRBJ2-2, with 8 bases aligning to TRBD1. The junction had 5 bases not matched to a gene; V was cut back by 2 bases and J by 6 bases. This CDR3 region has 15 residues. Germline lookup yields CDR1 LNHDA and CDR2 SQIVND (reference sequence). The CDR3 region has the DNA TGTGCCAGTAGTATATTGGGCAGGGGGCCCGGGGAGCTGTTTTTT. Amino acid sequence: CASSILGRGPGELFF. Variable domain in full (rest from reference TRBV19 and TRBJ2-2): DGGITQSPKYLFRKEGQNVTLSCEQNLNHDAMYWYRQDPGQGLRLIYYSQIVNDFQKGDIAEGYSVSREKKESFPLTVTSAQKNPTAFYLCASSILGRGPGELFFGEGSRLTVL.

This clone was observed a single time. The rearrangement joins TRBV3-1 (or the pseudogene TRBV3-2) to TRBJ1-1; 8 nucleotides align to TRBD1. Germline-derived CDR1 and CDR2 are LGHDT and YNNKEL (reference sequence). With V trimmed by 1 base and J by 4 bases, 5 bases remained unmatched. The CDR3 has 15 residues. The CDR3 DNA reads TGTGCCAGCAGCCAAGCCCCGACAGGGGCCACTGAAGCTTTCTTT. Translation: CASSQAPTGATEAFF.

The chain is built from TRBV6-2 or TRBV6-3 and TRBJ2-5; D perhaps matches TRBD1 (6 bases). This CDR3 region has 16 residues. Trimming cost V 4 bases and J 3 bases, with 18 bases left between them. Germline V lookup: CDR1 MNHEY, CDR2 SVGEGT. DNA of the CDR3: TGTGCCAGCAGTTGCCACCGGGACACTGAGGAAGAGACCCAGTACTTC. Translated: CASSCHRDTEEETQYF.

The V gene is TRBV28, the J gene TRBJ2-5; no reliable D call. This CDR3 region has 15 residues. From germline, CDR1 is MDHEN and CDR2 SYDVKM. The germline V and J ends were trimmed by 4 bases and 0 bases, with 12 bases remaining between them. The CDR3 sequence is CASSSPTGYQETQYF. The CDR3 DNA sequence: TGTGCCAGCAGTTCCCCGACTGGGTACCAAGAGACCCAGTACTTC.

This chain links TRBV6-1 with TRBJ2-1; no definite D call. V lost 2 bases and J lost 12, with 14 bases in between. Per germline, CDR1 MNHNS and CDR2 SASEGT. This CDR3 is 13 amino acids long. The CDR3: CASSENVLRVQFF. DNA for the CDR3: TGTGCCAGCAGTGAAAATGTACTACGGGTGCAGTTCTTC.

This CDR3 is CASSTGTSGGAYNEQFF. DNA of the CDR3: TGTGCCAGTAGCACCGGGACTAGCGGGGGGGCCTACAATGAGCAGTTCTTC. The gene calls are TRBV19 and TRBJ2-1; 16 bases are a match to TRBD2. CDR1 and CDR2 from the germline V gene are LNHDA and SQIVND (reference sequence). After removal of 6 bases from V and 2 bases from J, the junction contained 4 bases not matched to a gene. The CDR3 has 17 residues.